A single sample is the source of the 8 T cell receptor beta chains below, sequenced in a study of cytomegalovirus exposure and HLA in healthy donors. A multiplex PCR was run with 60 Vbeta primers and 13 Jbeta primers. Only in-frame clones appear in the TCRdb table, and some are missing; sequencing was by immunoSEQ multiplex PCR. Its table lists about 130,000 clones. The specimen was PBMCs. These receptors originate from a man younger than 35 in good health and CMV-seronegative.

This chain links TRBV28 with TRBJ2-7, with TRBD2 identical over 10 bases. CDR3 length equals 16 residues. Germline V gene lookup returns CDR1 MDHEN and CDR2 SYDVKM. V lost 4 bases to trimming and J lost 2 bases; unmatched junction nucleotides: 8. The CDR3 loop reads CASSSTGTSDPYEQYF. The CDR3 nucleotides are TGTGCCAGCAGTTCGACCGGGACTAGCGATCCCTACGAGCAGTACTTC.

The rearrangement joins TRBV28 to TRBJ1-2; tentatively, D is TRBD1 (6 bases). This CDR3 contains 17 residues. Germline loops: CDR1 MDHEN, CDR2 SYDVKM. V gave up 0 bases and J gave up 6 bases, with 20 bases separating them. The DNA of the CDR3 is TGTGCCAGCAGTTTATGGGGGGGGCAGGGGAATGTGGATGGCTACACCTTC. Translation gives CASSLWGGQGNVDGYTF.

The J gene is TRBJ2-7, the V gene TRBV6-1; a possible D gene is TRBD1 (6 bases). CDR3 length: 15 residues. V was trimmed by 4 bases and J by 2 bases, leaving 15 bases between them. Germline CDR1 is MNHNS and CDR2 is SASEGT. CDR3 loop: CASSAGVTGPYEQYF. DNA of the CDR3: TGTGCCAGCAGTGCAGGGGTTACAGGGCCCTACGAGCAGTACTTC.

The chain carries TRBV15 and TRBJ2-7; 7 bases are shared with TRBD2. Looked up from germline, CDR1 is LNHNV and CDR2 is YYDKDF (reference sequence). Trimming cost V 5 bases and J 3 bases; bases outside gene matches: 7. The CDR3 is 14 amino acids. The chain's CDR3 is CATSARGELYEQYF. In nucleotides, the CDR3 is TGTGCCACCAGCGCACGGGGGGAACTCTACGAGCAGTACTTC.

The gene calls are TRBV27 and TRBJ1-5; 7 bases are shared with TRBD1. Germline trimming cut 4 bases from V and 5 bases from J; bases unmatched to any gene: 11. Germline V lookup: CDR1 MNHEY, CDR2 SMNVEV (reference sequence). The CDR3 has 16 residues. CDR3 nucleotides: TGTGCCAGCAGTTCAAAGAAGGGGGCGGAGGATCAGCCCCAGCATTTT. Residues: CASSSKKGAEDQPQHF.

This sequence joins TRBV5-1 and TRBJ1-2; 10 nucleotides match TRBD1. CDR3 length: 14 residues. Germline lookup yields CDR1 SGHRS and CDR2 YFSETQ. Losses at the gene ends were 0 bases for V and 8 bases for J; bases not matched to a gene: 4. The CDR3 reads CASSLGDRGGGYTF. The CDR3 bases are TGCGCCAGCAGCTTGGGGGACAGGGGAGGCGGCTACACCTTC.

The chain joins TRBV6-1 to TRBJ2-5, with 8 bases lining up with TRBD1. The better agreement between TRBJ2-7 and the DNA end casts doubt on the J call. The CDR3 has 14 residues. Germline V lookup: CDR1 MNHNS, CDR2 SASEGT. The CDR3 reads CASSARQGWHEQYF. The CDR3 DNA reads TGTGCCAGCTCGGCGCGACAGGGGTGGCACGAGCAGTACTTC.

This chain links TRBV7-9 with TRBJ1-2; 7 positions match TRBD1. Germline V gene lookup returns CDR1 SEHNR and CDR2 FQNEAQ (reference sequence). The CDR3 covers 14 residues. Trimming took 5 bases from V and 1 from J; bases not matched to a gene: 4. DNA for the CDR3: TGTGCCAGCAGCCCGGGACAGATTAACTATGGCTACACCTTC. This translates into CASSPGQINYGYTF.